Listed below are T cell receptor beta chains from one sample, sequenced in a study of T cells in Graves' hyperthyroidism and ophthalmopathy. TCRdb recomputed calls from the multiplex PCR reads with MiXCR, one row per CDR3 protein. The sample has about 360,000 distinct CDR3 sequences; about 13% are singletons. The material sequenced was blood. The receptors originated from a man younger than 45 with Graves' hyperthyroidism that later progressed to Graves' ophthalmopathy. The CDR3 runs from the conserved cysteine through the conserved F or W. The D gene is left open where the match is weak. Only part of the rows carry a size: once, few, many, or a class if the clone is expanded.

d_gene: TRBD2
v_gene: TRBV12-3/TRBV12-4
abundance: many
j_gene: TRBJ2-5
CDR3aa: CASSRPGLAGGETQYF
CDR3nt: TGTGCCAGCAGTCGTCCGGGACTAGCGGGCGGCGAGACCCAGTACTTC

d_gene: TRBD1
v_gene: TRBV5-1
abundance: -
j_gene: TRBJ2-7
CDR3aa: CASSSGQVIYEQYF
CDR3nt: TGCGCCAGCAGCTCGGGACAGGTAATCTACGAGCAGTACTTC

d_gene: -
v_gene: TRBV19
abundance: few
j_gene: TRBJ1-2
CDR3aa: CASSIEMSAGTYTF
CDR3nt: TGTGCCAGTAGTATAGAAATGAGTGCGGGAACCTACACCTTC

d_gene: TRBD2
v_gene: TRBV6-5
abundance: few
j_gene: TRBJ2-3
CDR3aa: CASSYQAGGTDTQYF
CDR3nt: TGTGCCAGCAGTTACCAAGCGGGGGGCACAGATACGCAGTATTTT

d_gene: -
v_gene: TRBV6-1
abundance: -
j_gene: TRBJ1-5
CDR3aa: CASRPKRNWGYSNQPQHF
CDR3nt: TGTGCCAGCAGACCTAAACGAAACTGGGGGTATAGCAATCAGCCCCAGCATTTT

d_gene: -
v_gene: TRBV10-3
abundance: few
j_gene: TRBJ2-1
CDR3aa: CAISQVPGYEQFF
CDR3nt: TGTGCCATCAGCCAAGTCCCGGGGTACGAGCAGTTCTTC

d_gene: -
v_gene: TRBV3-1
abundance: many
j_gene: TRBJ1-1
CDR3aa: CASSGLGAEAFF
CDR3nt: TGTGCCAGCTCGGGACTTGGCGCTGAAGCTTTCTTT

d_gene: TRBD1
v_gene: TRBV11-3
abundance: -
j_gene: TRBJ2-4
CDR3aa: CASSSRTGLAKNIQYF
CDR3nt: TGTGCCAGCAGCTCTCGGACAGGATTAGCCAAAAACATTCAGTACTTC

d_gene: -
v_gene: TRBV6-5
abundance: few
j_gene: TRBJ2-1
CDR3aa: CASSSGTNDYNEQFF
CDR3nt: TGTGCCAGCAGTTCGGGGACGAATGATTACAATGAGCAGTTCTTC

d_gene: TRBD1
v_gene: TRBV5-1
abundance: many
j_gene: TRBJ1-1
CDR3aa: CASTQQGKNTEAFF
CDR3nt: TGCGCCAGCACCCAACAGGGGAAGAACACTGAAGCTTTCTTT

d_gene: -
v_gene: TRBV7-9
abundance: -
j_gene: TRBJ2-2
CDR3aa: CASSSRVLNTGELFF
CDR3nt: TGTGCCAGCAGCAGCAGGGTTCTGAACACCGGGGAGCTGTTTTTT

d_gene: -
v_gene: TRBV28
abundance: many
j_gene: TRBJ1-6
CDR3aa: CASRRQGSPLHF
CDR3nt: TGTGCCAGCAGGCGCCAGGGATCACCCCTCCACTTT

d_gene: TRBD1
v_gene: TRBV12-3/TRBV12-4
abundance: many
j_gene: TRBJ1-5
CDR3aa: CASSPGTAPNQPQHF
CDR3nt: TGTGCCAGCAGCCCTGGGACAGCCCCCAATCAGCCCCAGCATTTT

d_gene: TRBD2
v_gene: TRBV7-8
abundance: many
j_gene: TRBJ2-1
CDR3aa: CASSLTSGGADEQFF
CDR3nt: TGTGCCAGCAGCCTGACTAGCGGGGGGGCCGATGAGCAGTTCTTC

d_gene: TRBD1
v_gene: TRBV4-1
abundance: few
j_gene: TRBJ1-1
CDR3aa: CASSQVGQGPFIVTEAFF
CDR3nt: TGCGCCAGCAGCCAAGTCGGACAGGGCCCATTCATTGTCACTGAAGCTTTCTTT

d_gene: -
v_gene: TRBV6-1
abundance: few
j_gene: TRBJ2-7
CDR3aa: CASSESSYEQYF
CDR3nt: TGTGCCAGCAGTGAATCCAGCTACGAGCAGTACTTC

d_gene: -
v_gene: TRBV27
abundance: once
j_gene: TRBJ2-5
CDR3aa: CASSSRTVQETQYF
CDR3nt: TGTGCCAGCAGTTCCAGGACGGTGCAAGAGACCCAGTACTTC

d_gene: -
v_gene: TRBV7-2
abundance: few
j_gene: TRBJ1-1
CDR3aa: CASSWGPGNTEAFF
CDR3nt: TGTGCCAGCAGCTGGGGGCCGGGGAACACTGAAGCTTTCTTT

d_gene: -
v_gene: TRBV20-1
abundance: few
j_gene: TRBJ2-5
CDR3aa: CSASDRFQTQYF
CDR3nt: TGCAGTGCTAGCGATAGGTTTCAGACCCAGTACTTC

d_gene: -
v_gene: TRBV19
abundance: -
j_gene: TRBJ1-4
CDR3aa: CASADLALTGGNEKLFF
CDR3nt: TGTGCCAGTGCGGACCTAGCATTAACCGGGGGCAATGAAAAACTGTTTTTT

d_gene: -
v_gene: TRBV12-3/TRBV12-4
abundance: few
j_gene: TRBJ2-2
CDR3aa: CASSLEQGFDGGELFF
CDR3nt: TGTGCCAGCAGTCTAGAGCAGGGGTTTGATGGCGGGGAGCTGTTTTTT

d_gene: -
v_gene: TRBV9
abundance: -
j_gene: TRBJ2-1
CDR3aa: CASSVGSGEWELVQFF
CDR3nt: TGTGCCAGCAGCGTAGGGTCAGGGGAGTGGGAGTTGGTGCAGTTCTTC

d_gene: TRBD1
v_gene: TRBV5-5
abundance: many
j_gene: TRBJ2-5
CDR3aa: CASSYPGQGGKTQYF
CDR3nt: TGTGCCAGCAGCTATCCGGGACAGGGAGGGAAGACCCAGTACTTC

d_gene: TRBD2
v_gene: TRBV7-2
abundance: many
j_gene: TRBJ2-5
CDR3aa: CASTLAAVETQYF
CDR3nt: TGTGCCAGCACCCTAGCGGCGGTAGAGACCCAGTACTTC

d_gene: -
v_gene: TRBV28
abundance: many
j_gene: TRBJ2-7
CDR3aa: CASSRRQYEQYF
CDR3nt: TGTGCCAGCAGCCGTCGACAATACGAGCAGTACTTC

d_gene: TRBD1
v_gene: TRBV13
abundance: many
j_gene: TRBJ2-1
CDR3aa: CASSPGTGTYNEQFF
CDR3nt: TGTGCCAGCAGCCCCGGGACAGGGACCTACAATGAGCAGTTCTTC

d_gene: -
v_gene: TRBV7-8
abundance: -
j_gene: TRBJ2-5
CDR3aa: CASSLAGGPLETQYF
CDR3nt: TGTGCCAGCAGCTTAGCGGGGGGGCCCCTAGAGACCCAGTACTTC

d_gene: -
v_gene: TRBV2
abundance: many
j_gene: TRBJ2-7
CDR3aa: CASNRVREQYF
CDR3nt: TGTGCCAGCAATCGGGTCCGGGAGCAGTACTTC

d_gene: TRBD1
v_gene: TRBV11-3
abundance: many
j_gene: TRBJ1-1
CDR3aa: CASSLGGQGGTEAFF
CDR3nt: TGTGCCAGCAGCTTAGGAGGACAGGGGGGAACTGAAGCTTTCTTT

d_gene: -
v_gene: TRBV5-5
abundance: many
j_gene: TRBJ2-7
CDR3aa: CASSLVGVGNYEQYF
CDR3nt: TGTGCCAGCAGCTTGGTGGGCGTAGGGAACTACGAGCAGTACTTC

d_gene: -
v_gene: TRBV12-3/TRBV12-4
abundance: many
j_gene: TRBJ1-5
CDR3aa: CASSRDAYSNQPQHF
CDR3nt: TGTGCCAGCAGTCGGGACGCCTATAGCAATCAGCCCCAGCATTTT

d_gene: -
v_gene: TRBV7-8
abundance: many
j_gene: TRBJ1-1
CDR3aa: CASSYLRENTEAFF
CDR3nt: TGTGCCAGCAGCTATTTAAGAGAGAACACTGAAGCTTTCTTT

d_gene: TRBD1
v_gene: TRBV12-3/TRBV12-4
abundance: many
j_gene: TRBJ1-2
CDR3aa: CASSRFETGSYGYTF
CDR3nt: TGTGCCAGCAGTCGCTTTGAGACAGGGTCCTATGGCTACACCTTC

d_gene: TRBD1
v_gene: TRBV30
abundance: -
j_gene: TRBJ1-1
CDR3aa: CAWSDQGARRNTEAFF
CDR3nt: TGTGCCTGGAGTGATCAGGGGGCGCGAAGAAACACTGAAGCTTTCTTT

d_gene: -
v_gene: TRBV30
abundance: many
j_gene: TRBJ1-2
CDR3aa: CAWSRQAISYGYTF
CDR3nt: TGTGCCTGGAGTAGACAGGCCATATCATATGGCTACACCTTC

d_gene: TRBD1
v_gene: TRBV15
abundance: -
j_gene: TRBJ1-6
CDR3aa: CATSIRDRRNSPLHF
CDR3nt: TGTGCCACCAGCATCCGGGACAGAAGGAATTCACCCCTCCACTTT

d_gene: -
v_gene: TRBV12-3/TRBV12-4
abundance: many
j_gene: TRBJ2-2
CDR3aa: CASSFQQGDTGELFF
CDR3nt: TGTGCCAGCAGTTTCCAACAGGGTGACACCGGGGAGCTGTTTTTT

d_gene: -
v_gene: TRBV2
abundance: many
j_gene: TRBJ1-2
CDR3aa: CASSEQGGYGYTF
CDR3nt: TGTGCCAGCAGTGAGCAGGGCGGCTATGGCTACACCTTC

d_gene: -
v_gene: TRBV11-1
abundance: -
j_gene: TRBJ2-6
CDR3aa: CASSYYTWWSGANVLTF
CDR3nt: TGTGCCAGCAGCTACTATACCTGGTGGTCTGGGGCCAACGTCCTGACTTTC

d_gene: TRBD1
v_gene: TRBV18
abundance: once
j_gene: TRBJ1-1
CDR3aa: CAISLGPDRANTEAFF
CDR3nt: TGTGCCATCTCACTAGGCCCCGACAGGGCGAACACTGAAGCTTTCTTT

d_gene: -
v_gene: TRBV13
abundance: many
j_gene: TRBJ2-5
CDR3aa: CASSAEGGETQYF
CDR3nt: TGTGCCAGCAGCGCAGAGGGGGGAGAGACCCAGTACTTC

d_gene: TRBD1
v_gene: TRBV11-2
abundance: many
j_gene: TRBJ2-3
CDR3aa: CASSLRQGTDTQYF
CDR3nt: TGTGCCAGCAGCTTGAGACAGGGGACAGATACGCAGTATTTT

d_gene: TRBD1
v_gene: TRBV19
abundance: -
j_gene: TRBJ1-2
CDR3aa: CASSPGGRLRDRGDNYGYTF
CDR3nt: TGTGCCAGTAGTCCCGGGGGACGGCTCCGGGACAGGGGAGATAACTATGGCTACACCTTC

d_gene: -
v_gene: TRBV18
abundance: many
j_gene: TRBJ1-1
CDR3aa: CASSLYRWVHTEAFF
CDR3nt: TGTGCCAGCTCACTCTACAGGTGGGTACACACTGAAGCTTTCTTT

d_gene: TRBD1
v_gene: TRBV15
abundance: few
j_gene: TRBJ2-1
CDR3aa: CATSNRGQGLYNEQFF
CDR3nt: TGTGCCACCAGCAACCGAGGACAGGGGCTTTACAATGAGCAGTTCTTC

d_gene: -
v_gene: TRBV25-1
abundance: few
j_gene: TRBJ1-1
CDR3aa: CASSEWQDTEAFF
CDR3nt: TGTGCCAGCAGTGAATGGCAGGACACTGAAGCTTTCTTT

d_gene: TRBD2
v_gene: TRBV7-9
abundance: many
j_gene: TRBJ2-1
CDR3aa: CASSLIGTSYNEQFF
CDR3nt: TGTGCCAGCAGCTTAATTGGGACTAGCTACAATGAGCAGTTCTTC

d_gene: -
v_gene: TRBV7-9
abundance: few
j_gene: TRBJ2-3
CDR3aa: CASRGTFPKPSTDTQYF
CDR3nt: TGTGCCAGCCGAGGGACTTTCCCAAAACCTAGCACAGATACGCAGTATTTT

d_gene: -
v_gene: TRBV20-1
abundance: many
j_gene: TRBJ2-1
CDR3aa: CSARGAITYNEQFF
CDR3nt: TGCAGTGCTAGAGGGGCTATTACCTACAATGAGCAGTTCTTC

d_gene: -
v_gene: TRBV7-9
abundance: few
j_gene: TRBJ1-6
CDR3aa: CASSSRQYNSPLHF
CDR3nt: TGTGCCAGCAGCTCCCGACAGTACAATTCACCCCTCCACTTT

d_gene: TRBD1
v_gene: TRBV7-6
abundance: few
j_gene: TRBJ2-6
CDR3aa: CASSPSMDRAGANVLTF
CDR3nt: TGTGCCAGCAGCCCATCAATGGACAGGGCTGGGGCCAACGTCCTGACTTTC

d_gene: TRBD1
v_gene: TRBV28
abundance: few
j_gene: TRBJ1-6
CDR3aa: CASSVTGGNSPLHF
CDR3nt: TGTGCCAGCAGTGTGACAGGGGGCAATTCACCCCTCCACTTT

d_gene: TRBD2
v_gene: TRBV4-2
abundance: -
j_gene: TRBJ2-3
CDR3aa: CASSESGVSTDTQYF
CDR3nt: TGTGCCAGCAGTGAGAGCGGGGTGAGCACAGATACGCAGTATTTT

d_gene: -
v_gene: TRBV11-3
abundance: many
j_gene: TRBJ1-3
CDR3aa: CASSSPRSYTIYF
CDR3nt: TGTGCCAGCAGCTCCCCAAGGTCCTACACCATATATTTT

d_gene: -
v_gene: TRBV5-4
abundance: -
j_gene: TRBJ1-2
CDR3aa: CASSFNRDNYGYTF
CDR3nt: TGTGCCAGCAGCTTCAACAGGGATAACTATGGCTACACCTTC